Listed below are T cell receptor beta chains from one sample, sequenced in a study of blood T cell repertoires in COVID-19. Sequencing was performed with immunoSEQ multiplex PCR; in TCRdb, only in-frame clones are kept and a portion is missing. The table lists about 300,000 clones, approximately 83% of them singletons. Sample: PBMCs or T cells enriched from blood (not recorded which). These receptors came from a man aged 25 to 45 who had recovered from COVID-19. The CDR3 runs from the conserved cysteine through the conserved F or W. The D gene is left open where the match is weak. For some rows the clone size is stated as once, few or many, or as a class when expanded; others skip it.

>TRBV14|NA|TRBJ1-6|NA
CASSQVTQGFPLHF
TGTGCCAGCAGCCAAGTCACGCAGGGGTTCCCCCTCCACTTT
>TRBV19|NA|TRBJ2-7|NA
CATSMRPGRLYEQYF
TGTGCCACCTCAATGCGGCCGGGTCGGCTCTACGAGCAGTACTTC
>TRBV7-8|NA|TRBJ2-7|few
CASSLGGRERYEQYF
TGTGCCAGCAGCTTAGGTGGCAGGGAACGGTACGAGCAGTACTTC
>TRBV5-6|TRBD1|TRBJ1-3|NA
CASSRTGGSGNTIYF
TGTGCCAGCAGCCGGACAGGGGGCTCTGGAAACACCATATATTTT
>TRBV2|NA|TRBJ1-1|NA
CASRRGKMNTEAFF
TGTGCCAGCAGAAGGGGAAAAATGAACACTGAAGCTTTCTTT
>TRBV6-2/TRBV6-3|NA|TRBJ2-2|NA
CASSSSTGELFF
TGTGCCAGCAGTTCTAGCACCGGGGAGCTGTTTTTT
>TRBV11-2|TRBD1|TRBJ2-1|NA
CASSRDRVNNEQFF
TGTGCCAGCTCCAGGGACAGAGTCAACAATGAGCAGTTCTTC
>TRBV7-3|NA|TRBJ2-5|few
CASSTGAEETQYF
TGTGCCAGCAGCACGGGAGCCGAAGAGACCCAGTACTTC
>TRBV5-4|TRBD2|TRBJ2-7|NA
CASSIGLAGDLDEQYF
TGTGCCAGCAGCATCGGACTAGCGGGGGATTTGGACGAGCAGTACTTC
>TRBV20-1|NA|TRBJ2-5|NA
CSARATGSQYF
TGCAGTGCTAGAGCCACAGGGAGCCAGTACTTC
>TRBV3-1/TRBV3-2|NA|TRBJ1-6|few
CASSQVGQENSPLHF
TGTGCCAGCAGCCAAGTTGGGCAGGAAAATTCACCCCTCCACTTT
>TRBV18|NA|TRBJ1-1|NA
CASSPSILWGAEAFF
TGTGCCAGCTCACCTTCAATCCTGTGGGGAGCTGAAGCTTTCTTT
>TRBV9|NA|TRBJ1-3|NA
CASSVGRTSGNTIYF
TGTGCCAGCAGCGTAGGGAGAACCTCTGGAAACACCATATATTTT
>TRBV29-1|TRBD2|TRBJ2-3|NA
CSGATSGGYDTQYF
TGCAGCGGTGCGACTAGCGGGGGGTATGATACGCAGTATTTT
>TRBV29-1|TRBD1|TRBJ2-1|NA
CSAWTGGIEQFF
TGCAGCGCGTGGACAGGGGGCATCGAGCAGTTCTTC
>TRBV6-1|NA|TRBJ1-1|NA
CASSELQGPLNTEAFF
TGTGCCAGCAGTGAATTACAGGGCCCCCTGAACACTGAAGCTTTCTTT
>TRBV19|TRBD1|TRBJ2-2|NA
CASTGGPGGELFF
TGTGCCAGTACAGGGGGCCCGGGCGGGGAGCTGTTTTTT
>TRBV4-2|NA|TRBJ2-2|NA
CASSQEQGRGAGELFF
TGTGCCAGCAGCCAAGAACAGGGAAGGGGAGCCGGGGAGCTGTTTTTT
>TRBV5-5|NA|TRBJ2-4|NA
CATSRGIENIQYF
TGTGCCACAAGCAGGGGAATTGAAAACATTCAGTACTTC
>TRBV5-1|NA|TRBJ2-5|NA
CASSFGGRGETQYF
TGCGCCAGCAGCTTCGGCGGACGGGGAGAGACCCAGTACTTC
>TRBV4-1|NA|TRBJ1-1|once
CASSQDLGIMNTEAFF
TGCGCCAGCAGCCAAGATCTCGGGATTATGAACACTGAAGCTTTCTTT
>TRBV5-1|TRBD2|TRBJ2-1|NA
CASSWREGNEQFF
TGCGCCAGCAGCTGGCGGGAGGGAAATGAGCAGTTCTTC
>TRBV6-2/TRBV6-3|NA|TRBJ2-4|once
CASSPEGLAKNIQYF
TGTGCCAGCAGTCCCGAGGGACTAGCCAAAAACATTCAGTACTTC
>TRBV9|TRBD1|TRBJ2-7|NA
CASSVGSGTGGEQYF
TGTGCCAGCAGCGTAGGTAGCGGGACAGGGGGCGAGCAGTACTTC
>TRBV18|NA|TRBJ1-1|NA
CASSPRTGGDTEAFF
TGTGCCAGCTCACCTCGCACAGGAGGGGACACTGAAGCTTTCTTT
>TRBV9|NA|TRBJ1-1|NA
CASSVGPHTEAFF
TGTGCCAGCAGCGTAGGGCCCCACACTGAAGCTTTCTTT
>TRBV19|NA|TRBJ1-1|NA
CASSILGGDNSTEAFF
TGTGCCAGTAGTATATTAGGGGGGGACAACTCCACTGAAGCTTTCTTT
>TRBV30|NA|TRBJ1-4|NA
CAWSVQGGKLFF
TGTGCCTGGAGTGTACAGGGTGGAAAACTGTTTTTT
>TRBV6-4|NA|TRBJ2-2|NA
CASSGTATNTGELFF
TGTGCCAGCAGTGGGACAGCAACAAACACCGGGGAGCTGTTTTTT
>TRBV2|NA|TRBJ2-3|NA
CASNAVTDTQYF
TGTGCCAGCAACGCGGTCACAGATACGCAGTATTTT
>TRBV4-2|TRBD2|TRBJ2-7|NA
CASSQELAGSSSYEQYF
TGTGCCAGCAGCCAAGAACTAGCGGGGTCAAGCTCCTACGAGCAGTACTTC
>TRBV4-1|NA|TRBJ2-4|NA
CASSQARGAKNIQYF
TGCGCCAGCAGCCAAGCGCGCGGAGCCAAAAACATTCAGTACTTC
>TRBV7-9|NA|TRBJ1-1|once
CASSPFQDFAEAFF
TGTGCCAGCAGCCCCTTCCAGGATTTCGCTGAAGCTTTCTTT
>TRBV7-2|NA|TRBJ2-4|NA
CASSLEGAHKNIQYF
TGTGCCAGCAGCTTGGAGGGGGCGCACAAAAACATTCAGTACTTC
>TRBV5-5|TRBD1|TRBJ1-1|NA
CASSTQGEAEAFF
TGTGCCAGCAGCACGCAGGGGGAGGCTGAAGCTTTCTTT
>TRBV5-4|TRBD1|TRBJ1-2|NA
CASSLFSGGFIYGYTF
TGTGCCAGCAGCTTGTTTTCAGGGGGCTTCATCTATGGCTACACCTTC
>TRBV18|TRBD1|TRBJ2-7|NA
CASSEGTGLSYEQYF
TGTGCCAGCTCGGAGGGGACAGGGCTGTCCTACGAGCAGTACTTC
>TRBV30|TRBD1|TRBJ2-7|NA
CAWGPGQGITYEQYF
TGTGCCTGGGGTCCGGGACAGGGGATCACCTACGAGCAGTACTTC
>TRBV7-9|TRBD1|TRBJ1-5|NA
CASSYGQGSNQPQHF
TGTGCCAGCAGCTACGGACAGGGAAGCAATCAGCCCCAGCATTTT
>TRBV9|TRBD2|TRBJ2-3|once
CASSVGYGGYTDTQYF
TGTGCCAGCAGCGTAGGGTACGGGGGGTACACAGATACGCAGTATTTT
>TRBV4-2|NA|TRBJ1-5|NA
CASSHVQGGNQPQHF
TGTGCCAGCAGCCATGTACAGGGAGGCAATCAGCCCCAGCATTTT
>TRBV4-2|TRBD1|TRBJ2-7|NA
CASSPRQGGPYEQYF
TGTGCCAGCAGCCCTAGACAGGGTGGACCCTACGAGCAGTACTTC
>TRBV11-2|NA|TRBJ2-1|once
CASRVSAAEQFF
TGTGCCAGCAGAGTGTCCGCGGCTGAGCAGTTCTTC
>TRBV9|NA|TRBJ1-2|NA
CASSGQVLGGGYTF
TGTGCCAGCAGCGGACAGGTACTTGGGGGCGGCTACACCTTC
>TRBV5-1|NA|TRBJ1-2|NA
CASSLAEGSPLTYGYTF
TGCGCCAGCAGCTTGGCGGAGGGCTCCCCTTTGACCTATGGCTACACCTTC
>TRBV10-3|NA|TRBJ1-5|once
CAISQGSGRSNQPQHF
TGTGCCATCAGTCAGGGCTCAGGGAGGAGCAATCAGCCCCAGCATTTT
>TRBV24-1|NA|TRBJ1-1|NA
CATCSSDRETEAFF
TGTGCCACCTGTTCCTCAGACCGGGAGACTGAAGCTTTCTTT
>TRBV10-1|TRBD1|TRBJ2-1|NA
CASSAGGFDNEQFF
TGCGCCAGCAGTGCAGGGGGCTTCGACAATGAGCAGTTCTTC